This T cell receptor (beta chain) was recorded in a study of early T cells in non-severe SARS-CoV-2 infection. CDR3 length: 15 amino acids. Germline V gene data show CDR1 as KGHDR and CDR2 as SFDVKD. V dropped 4 bases and J dropped 0 bases, with 11 bases sitting between them. The library protocol tagged individual cDNA molecules with unique molecular identifiers. TCRdb processed the 5' RACE reads anew with MiXCR; each CDR3 protein has one entry. This sample has tens of thousands of distinct CDR3 sequences, with approximately 14% found just once. This receptor was obtained from an adult who was a healthcare worker with PCR-confirmed SARS-CoV-2 infection or an uninfected control (not recorded which). The chain is built from TRBV24-1 and TRBJ2-5; tentative D call: TRBD2 (5 bases). The sequencing sample was made of whole blood. The CDR3 sequence is CATSEQDSYQETQYF. For the CDR3, the DNA is TGTGCCACCAGTGAGCAGGACTCCTACCAAGAGACCCAGTACTTC.